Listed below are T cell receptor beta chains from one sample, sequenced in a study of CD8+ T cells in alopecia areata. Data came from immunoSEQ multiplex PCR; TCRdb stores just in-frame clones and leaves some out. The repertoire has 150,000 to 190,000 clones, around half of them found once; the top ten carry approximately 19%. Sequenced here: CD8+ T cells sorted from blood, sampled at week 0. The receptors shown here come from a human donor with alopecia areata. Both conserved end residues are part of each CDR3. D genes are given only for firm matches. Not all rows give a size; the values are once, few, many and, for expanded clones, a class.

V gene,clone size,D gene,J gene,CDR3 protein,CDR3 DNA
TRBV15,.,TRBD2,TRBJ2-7,CATSRVGTSAPYEQYF,TGTGCCACCAGCAGAGTGGGGACTAGCGCGCCCTACGAGCAGTACTTC
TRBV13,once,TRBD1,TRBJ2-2,CASSPDRGRVETGELFF,TGTGCCAGCAGCCCCGACAGGGGCCGAGTCGAGACCGGGGAGCTGTTTTTT
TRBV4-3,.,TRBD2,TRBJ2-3,CASSPSGGADTQYF,TGCGCCAGCAGCCCTAGCGGGGGGGCAGATACGCAGTATTTT
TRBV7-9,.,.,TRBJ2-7,CASSSDPYYEQYF,TGTGCCAGCAGCTCCGATCCTTACTACGAGCAGTACTTC
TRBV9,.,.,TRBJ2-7,CASSPRLEVGEQYF,TGTGCCAGCAGCCCCCGACTAGAGGTAGGCGAGCAGTACTTC
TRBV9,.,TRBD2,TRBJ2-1,CASSVGSGVKNEQFF,TGTGCCAGCAGCGTAGGTAGCGGGGTGAAGAATGAGCAGTTCTTC
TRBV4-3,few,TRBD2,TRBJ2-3,CASSQDLAGLMDTQYF,TGCGCCAGCAGCCAAGATCTAGCGGGGTTGATGGATACGCAGTATTTT
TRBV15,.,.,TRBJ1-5,CATSFQRGSNQPQHF,TGTGCCACCAGCTTCCAACGGGGGAGCAATCAGCCCCAGCATTTT
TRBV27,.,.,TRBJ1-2,CASSPDRFGGYTF,TGTGCCAGCAGTCCCGACAGGTTTGGAGGCTACACCTTC
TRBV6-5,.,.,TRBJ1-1,CASRAGGGFTEAFF,TGTGCCAGCAGGGCAGGCGGGGGCTTCACTGAAGCTTTCTTT
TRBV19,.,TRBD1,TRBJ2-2,CASSIDHRGLGELFF,TGTGCCAGTAGTATAGATCACAGGGGGCTCGGGGAGCTGTTTTTT
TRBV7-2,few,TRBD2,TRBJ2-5,CAVKRGGQETQYF,TGTGCCGTCAAGCGGGGGGGCCAGGAGACCCAGTACTTC
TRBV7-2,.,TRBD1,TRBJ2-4,CASSSGRGTGFIQYF,TGTGCCAGCAGCTCGGGCAGGGGGACGGGTTTCATTCAGTACTTC
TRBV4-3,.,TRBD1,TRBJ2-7,CASSPGQDPSYEQYF,TGCGCCAGCAGCCCGGGACAGGATCCCTCCTACGAGCAGTACTTC
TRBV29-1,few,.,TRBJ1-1,CSVIQGTEAFF,TGCAGCGTCATACAGGGCACTGAAGCTTTCTTT
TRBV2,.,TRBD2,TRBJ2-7,CASRATSGGTYEQYF,TGTGCCAGCAGAGCGACTAGCGGAGGAACCTACGAGCAGTACTTC
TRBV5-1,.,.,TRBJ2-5,CASSYRSGETQYF,TGCGCCAGCAGCTATAGGAGTGGAGAGACCCAGTACTTC
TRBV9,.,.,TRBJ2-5,CASSVGTGLETQYF,TGTGCCAGCAGCGTAGGCACAGGGCTGGAGACCCAGTACTTC
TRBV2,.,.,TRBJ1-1,CASSDSGSGKTEAFF,TGTGCCAGCAGTGATTCCGGTTCAGGGAAAACTGAAGCTTTCTTT
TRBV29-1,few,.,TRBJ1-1,CSVSGPNTEAFF,TGCAGCGTCTCAGGCCCGAACACTGAAGCTTTCTTT
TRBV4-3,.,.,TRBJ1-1,CASSQEWGAEAFF,TGCGCCAGCAGCCAAGAATGGGGGGCCGAAGCTTTCTTT
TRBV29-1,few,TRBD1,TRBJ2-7,CSVEWASSGTGEYEQYF,TGCAGCGTTGAATGGGCTTCGTCCGGGACAGGGGAATACGAGCAGTACTTC
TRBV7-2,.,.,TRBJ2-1,CASSQGLRAFF,TGTGCCAGCAGCCAGGGTCTGCGGGCGTTCTTC
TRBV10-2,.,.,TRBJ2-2,CASSETRESGELFF,TGCGCCAGCAGTGAAACCAGGGAATCCGGGGAGCTGTTTTTT
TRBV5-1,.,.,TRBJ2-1,CASSLSSNEQFF,TGCGCCAGCAGCTTGAGCTCCAATGAGCAGTTCTTC
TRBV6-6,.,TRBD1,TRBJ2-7,CASKTGTGTYEQYF,TGTGCCAGTAAAACCGGGACAGGGACCTACGAGCAGTACTTC
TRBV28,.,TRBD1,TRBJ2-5,CASSPDARTGIQETQYF,TGTGCCAGCAGTCCCGACGCTAGGACAGGCATCCAAGAGACCCAGTACTTC
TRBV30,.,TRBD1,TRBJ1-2,CAWTLGTGNGYTF,TGTGCCTGGACCCTCGGGACAGGGAACGGCTACACCTTC
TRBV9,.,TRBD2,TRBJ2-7,CASSVEAGDSYEQYF,TGTGCCAGCAGCGTAGAAGCGGGGGACTCCTACGAGCAGTACTTC
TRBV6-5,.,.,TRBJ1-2,CASSYSDQGIGGYTF,TGTGCCAGCAGTTACTCCGACCAGGGTATTGGTGGCTACACCTTC
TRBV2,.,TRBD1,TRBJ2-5,CASGVPDRGEETQYF,TGTGCCAGCGGAGTACCGGACAGGGGTGAAGAGACCCAGTACTTC
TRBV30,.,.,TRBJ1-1,CAWSSYLRSEAFF,TGTGCCTGGAGTTCATACCTCAGGAGCGAAGCTTTCTTT
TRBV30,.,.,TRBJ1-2,CAWTASDRPNYGYTF,TGTGCCTGGACCGCGTCGGACCGCCCGAACTATGGCTACACCTTC
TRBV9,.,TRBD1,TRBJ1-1,CASSRGGRNTEAFF,TGTGCCAGCAGCCGAGGGGGCAGGAACACTGAAGCTTTCTTT
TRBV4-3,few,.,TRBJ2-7,CASSQDRYGPYEQYF,TGCGCCAGCAGCCAAGATAGGTACGGCCCCTACGAGCAGTACTTC
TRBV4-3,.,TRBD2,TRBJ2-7,CASSQERMGRDSGYSYEQYF,TGCGCCAGCAGCCAAGAAAGAATGGGGAGGGACTCGGGGTACTCCTACGAGCAGTACTTC
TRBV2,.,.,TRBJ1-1,CASSSDEAFF,TGTGCCAGCAGTTCGGACGAAGCTTTCTTT
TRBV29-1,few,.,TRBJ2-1,CSPRSQTSPVYNEQFF,TGCAGCCCAAGGTCCCAGACTAGTCCCGTTTACAATGAGCAGTTCTTC
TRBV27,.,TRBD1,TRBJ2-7,CASSKGQYVQYF,TGTGCCAGCAGCAAGGGACAGTACGTCCAGTACTTC
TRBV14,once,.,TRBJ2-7,CASSHIQDTSYEQYF,TGTGCCAGCAGTCATATACAGGACACCTCCTACGAGCAGTACTTC
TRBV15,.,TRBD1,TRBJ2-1,CATAGTANNEQFF,TGTGCCACCGCCGGGACAGCGAACAATGAGCAGTTCTTC
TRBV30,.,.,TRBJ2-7,CAWSVRPGAEQYF,TGTGCCTGGAGTGTACGCCCAGGGGCCGAGCAGTACTTC
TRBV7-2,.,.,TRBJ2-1,CASSQTYNEQFF,TGTGCCAGCAGTCAAACTTACAATGAGCAGTTCTTC
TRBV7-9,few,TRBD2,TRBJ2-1,CASSFKTSGGDEQFF,TGTGCCAGCAGCTTTAAGACTAGCGGGGGTGATGAGCAGTTCTTC
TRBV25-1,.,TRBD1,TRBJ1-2,CASRPKGQIYGYTF,TGTGCCAGCCGCCCCAAGGGACAGATCTATGGCTACACCTTC
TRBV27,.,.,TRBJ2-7,CASSSGTKQYF,TGTGCCAGCAGTTCAGGGACAAAGCAGTACTTC
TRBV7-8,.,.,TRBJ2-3,CASSPGRTDSSTDTQYF,TGTGCCAGCAGCCCAGGCCGGACAGACTCAAGTACAGATACGCAGTATTTT
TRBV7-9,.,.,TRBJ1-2,CASRVDSVHGYTF,TGTGCCAGCAGGGTCGACAGTGTCCATGGCTACACCTTC
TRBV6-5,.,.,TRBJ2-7,CASSYSEGPGEQYF,TGTGCCAGCAGTTACTCAGAAGGGCCCGGCGAGCAGTACTTC
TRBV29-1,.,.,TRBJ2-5,CSVEDTSGFQETQYF,TGCAGCGTTGAAGATACGTCAGGGTTCCAAGAGACCCAGTACTTC
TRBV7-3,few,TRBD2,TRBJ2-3,CASRYGLAGTDTQYF,TGTGCCAGCAGATATGGACTAGCGGGGACAGATACGCAGTATTTT
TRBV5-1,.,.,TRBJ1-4,CASSQRGATNEKLFF,TGCGCCAGCAGCCAGCGGGGGGCAACTAATGAAAAACTGTTTTTT
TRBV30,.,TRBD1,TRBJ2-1,CAWSAGTGDNEQFF,TGTGCCTGGAGTGCCGGGACAGGAGACAATGAGCAGTTCTTC
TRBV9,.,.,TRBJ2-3,CASSERGRLTDTQYF,TGTGCCAGCAGCGAGAGGGGACGCCTCACAGATACGCAGTATTTT
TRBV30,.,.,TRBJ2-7,CAWSWSREYHEQYF,TGTGCCTGGAGTTGGTCCAGAGAGTACCACGAGCAGTACTTC
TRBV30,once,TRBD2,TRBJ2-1,CAWSSGQYNEQFF,TGTGCCTGGTCTAGCGGGCAATACAATGAGCAGTTCTTC
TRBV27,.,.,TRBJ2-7,CASSRDSYEQYF,TGTGCCAGCAGCAGGGACTCCTACGAGCAGTACTTC
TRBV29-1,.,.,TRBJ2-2,CSVEHRFEGNTGELFF,TGCAGCGTTGAACACAGGTTCGAAGGGAACACCGGGGAGCTGTTTTTT